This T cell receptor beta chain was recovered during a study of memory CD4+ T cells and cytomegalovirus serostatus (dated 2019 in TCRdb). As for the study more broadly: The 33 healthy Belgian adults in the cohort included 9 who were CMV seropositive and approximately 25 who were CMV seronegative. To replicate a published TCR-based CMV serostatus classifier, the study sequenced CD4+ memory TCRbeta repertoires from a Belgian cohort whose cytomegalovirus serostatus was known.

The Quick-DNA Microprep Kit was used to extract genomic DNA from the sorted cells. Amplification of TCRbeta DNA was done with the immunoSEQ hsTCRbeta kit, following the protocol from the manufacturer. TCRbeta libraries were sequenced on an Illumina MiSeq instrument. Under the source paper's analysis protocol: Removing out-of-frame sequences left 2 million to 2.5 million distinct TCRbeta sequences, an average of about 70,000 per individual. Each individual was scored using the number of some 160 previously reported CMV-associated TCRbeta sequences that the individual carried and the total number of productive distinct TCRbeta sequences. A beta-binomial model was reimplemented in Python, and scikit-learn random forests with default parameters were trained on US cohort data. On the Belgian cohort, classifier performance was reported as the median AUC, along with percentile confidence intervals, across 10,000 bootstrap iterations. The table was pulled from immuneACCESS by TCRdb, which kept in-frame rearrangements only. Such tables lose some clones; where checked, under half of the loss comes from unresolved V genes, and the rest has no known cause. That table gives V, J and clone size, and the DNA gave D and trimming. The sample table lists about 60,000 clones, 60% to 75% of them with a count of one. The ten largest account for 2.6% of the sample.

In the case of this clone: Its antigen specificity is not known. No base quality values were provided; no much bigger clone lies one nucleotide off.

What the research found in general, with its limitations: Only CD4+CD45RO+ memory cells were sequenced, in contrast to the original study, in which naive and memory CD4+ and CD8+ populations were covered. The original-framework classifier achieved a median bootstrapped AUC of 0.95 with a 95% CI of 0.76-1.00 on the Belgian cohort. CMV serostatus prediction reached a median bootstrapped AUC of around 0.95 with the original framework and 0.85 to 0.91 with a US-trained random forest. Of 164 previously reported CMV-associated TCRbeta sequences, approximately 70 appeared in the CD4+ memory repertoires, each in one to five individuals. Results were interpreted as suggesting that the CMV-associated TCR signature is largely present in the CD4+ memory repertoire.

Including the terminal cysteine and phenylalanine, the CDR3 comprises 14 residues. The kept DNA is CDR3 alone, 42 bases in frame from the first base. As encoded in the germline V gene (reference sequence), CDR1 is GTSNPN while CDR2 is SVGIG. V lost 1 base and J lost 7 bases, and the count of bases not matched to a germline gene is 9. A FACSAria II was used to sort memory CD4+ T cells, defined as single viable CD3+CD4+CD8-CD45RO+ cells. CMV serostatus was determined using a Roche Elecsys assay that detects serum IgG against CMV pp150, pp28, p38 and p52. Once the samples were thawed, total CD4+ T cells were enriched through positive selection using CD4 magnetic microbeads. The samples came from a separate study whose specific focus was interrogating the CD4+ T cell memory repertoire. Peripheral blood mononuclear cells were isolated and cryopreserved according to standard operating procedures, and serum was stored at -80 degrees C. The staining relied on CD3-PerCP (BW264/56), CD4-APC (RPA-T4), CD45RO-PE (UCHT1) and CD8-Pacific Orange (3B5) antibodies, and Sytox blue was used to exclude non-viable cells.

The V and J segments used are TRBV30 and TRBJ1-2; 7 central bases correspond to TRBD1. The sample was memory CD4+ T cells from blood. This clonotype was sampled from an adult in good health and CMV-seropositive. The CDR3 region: CAWSGRLQGGGYTF. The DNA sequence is TGTGCCTGGAGTGGCCGGCTCCAGGGGGGTGGCTACACCTTC. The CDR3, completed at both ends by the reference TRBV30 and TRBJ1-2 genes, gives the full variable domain SQTIHQWPATLVQPVGSPLSLECTVEGTSNPNLYWYRQAAGRGLQLLFYSVGIGQISSEVPQNLSASRPQDRQFILSSKKLLLSDSGFYLCAWSGRLQGGGYTFGSGTRLTVV.